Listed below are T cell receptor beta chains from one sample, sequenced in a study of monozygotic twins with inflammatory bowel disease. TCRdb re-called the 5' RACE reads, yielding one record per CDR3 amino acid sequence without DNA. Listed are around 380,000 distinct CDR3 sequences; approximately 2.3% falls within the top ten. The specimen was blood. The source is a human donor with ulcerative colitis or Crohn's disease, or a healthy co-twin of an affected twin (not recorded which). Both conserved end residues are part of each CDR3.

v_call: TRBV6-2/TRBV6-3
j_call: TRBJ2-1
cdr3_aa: CASSSNQGASTLAYNEQFF

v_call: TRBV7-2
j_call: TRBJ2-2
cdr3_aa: CASTLQNTGELFF

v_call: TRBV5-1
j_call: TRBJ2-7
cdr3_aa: CASSSGTSWGLEQYF

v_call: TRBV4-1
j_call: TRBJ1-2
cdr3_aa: CASSQDTDMGYTF

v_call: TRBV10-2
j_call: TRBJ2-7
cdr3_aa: CATSPRDRGYEQYF

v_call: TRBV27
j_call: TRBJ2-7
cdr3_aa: CASSFISGAPYEQYF

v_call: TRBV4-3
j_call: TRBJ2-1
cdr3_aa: CASSQDWATGANEQFF

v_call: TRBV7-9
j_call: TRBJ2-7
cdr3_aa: CASSIGTGDEQYF

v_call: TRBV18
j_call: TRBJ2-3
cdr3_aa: CASSPIHGGQSTDTQYF

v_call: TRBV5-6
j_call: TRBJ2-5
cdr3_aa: CASSSPGRQETQYF

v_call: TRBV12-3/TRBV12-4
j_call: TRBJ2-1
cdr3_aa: CASSFPRPGEQFF

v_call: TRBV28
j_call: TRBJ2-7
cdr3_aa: CASSENKGEQYF

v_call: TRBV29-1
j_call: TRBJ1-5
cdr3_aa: CSVEVGNSKQPQHF

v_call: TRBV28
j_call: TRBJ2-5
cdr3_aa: CASSLGGQGRETQYF

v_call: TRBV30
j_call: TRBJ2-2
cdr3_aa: CAWSRVAGGTNTGELFF

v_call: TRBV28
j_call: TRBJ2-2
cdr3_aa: CASRAGGLNTGELFF

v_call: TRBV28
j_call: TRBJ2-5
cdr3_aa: CASSLGAGGLQETQYF

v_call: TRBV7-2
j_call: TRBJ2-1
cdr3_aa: CASSFAASSYNEQFF

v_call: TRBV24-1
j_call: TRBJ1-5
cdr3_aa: CATSPGDAGWVQPQHF

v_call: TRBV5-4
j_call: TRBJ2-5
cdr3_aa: CASSSGAEETQYF

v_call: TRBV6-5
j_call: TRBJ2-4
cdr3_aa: CASSPGLGNIQYF

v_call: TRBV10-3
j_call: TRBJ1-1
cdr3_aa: CAISDQGKSRTEAFF

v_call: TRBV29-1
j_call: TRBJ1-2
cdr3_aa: CSVASGGTEGYTF

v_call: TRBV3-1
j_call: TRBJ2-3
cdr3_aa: CASRRAGITDTQYF

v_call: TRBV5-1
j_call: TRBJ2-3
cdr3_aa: CASSLATGWGTDTQYF

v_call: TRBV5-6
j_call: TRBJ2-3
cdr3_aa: CASSLFPGLAGGTDTQYF

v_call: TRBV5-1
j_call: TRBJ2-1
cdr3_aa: CASSLQGALGDEQFF

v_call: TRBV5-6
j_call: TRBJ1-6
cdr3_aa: CASSSTGSNPLHF

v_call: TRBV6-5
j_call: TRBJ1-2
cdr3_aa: CASSYTPPTGNGYTF

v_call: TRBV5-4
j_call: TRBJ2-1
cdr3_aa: CASSLVVAGGLKVVF

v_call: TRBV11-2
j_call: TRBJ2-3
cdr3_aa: CASSLDWGVSTDTQYF

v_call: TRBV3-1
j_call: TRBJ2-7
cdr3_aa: CASSRSEGLGGGEQYF

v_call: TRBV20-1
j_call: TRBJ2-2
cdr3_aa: CSASRQGNTGELFF

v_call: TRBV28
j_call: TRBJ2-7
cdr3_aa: CASSPTRDIGYEQYF

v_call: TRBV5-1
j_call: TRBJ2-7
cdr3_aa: CASSVRDGSYEQYF

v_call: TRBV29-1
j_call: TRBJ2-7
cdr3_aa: CSVGQGGNYEQYF

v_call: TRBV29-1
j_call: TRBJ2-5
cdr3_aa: CSVELTGRQETQYF

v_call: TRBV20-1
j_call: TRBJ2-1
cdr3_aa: CSARDFAGGFSYNEQFF

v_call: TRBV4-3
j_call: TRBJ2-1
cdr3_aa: CASSSSGGGTRIEQFF

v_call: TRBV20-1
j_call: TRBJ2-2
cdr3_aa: CSASRLAGTGELFF

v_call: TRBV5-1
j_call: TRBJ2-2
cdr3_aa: CASSSTGTNTGELFF

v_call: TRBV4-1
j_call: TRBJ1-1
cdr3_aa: CASSQDPGTGREAFF

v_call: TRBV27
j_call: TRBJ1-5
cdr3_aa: CASSSRAWDQPQHF

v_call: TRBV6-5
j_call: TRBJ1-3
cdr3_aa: CASSSQLTSRNTIYF

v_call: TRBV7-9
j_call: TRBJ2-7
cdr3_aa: CASSPGGNYEQYF

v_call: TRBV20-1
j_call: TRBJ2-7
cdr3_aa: CSASPIAAYEQYF

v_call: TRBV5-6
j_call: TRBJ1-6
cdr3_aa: CASSFGQAGSPLHF

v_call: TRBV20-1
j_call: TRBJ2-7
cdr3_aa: CSAREPLAGYYEQYF

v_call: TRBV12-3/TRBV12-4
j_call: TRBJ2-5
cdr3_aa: CASSLLRLAGGPVAETQYF

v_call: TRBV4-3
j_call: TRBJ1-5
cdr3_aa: CASSQNRGGYQPQHF

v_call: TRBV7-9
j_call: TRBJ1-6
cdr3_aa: CASSSGPYNSPLHF

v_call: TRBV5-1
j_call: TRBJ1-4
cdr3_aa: CASSLGDSNEKLFF

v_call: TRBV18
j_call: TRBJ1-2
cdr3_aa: CASSPRLWRGDGYTF

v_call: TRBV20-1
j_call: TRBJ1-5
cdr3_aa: CSAKRSSAGQPQHF

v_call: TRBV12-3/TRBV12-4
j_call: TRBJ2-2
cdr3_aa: CASSRDTAGELFF